The present T cell receptor beta chain was sequenced within a study of T cell responses to AZD1222 COVID-19 vaccine. Study-wide points: Just a handful of AZD1222 recipients tested seropositive at baseline. After two AZD1222 doses, spike-specific TCR breadth and depth rose versus day 0. Reports say nearly half of spike-specific TCRs go after unmutated variant regions.

Generated by immunoSEQ multiplex PCR, the TCRdb table keeps only in-frame clones and is missing some. Of over 150,000 clones listed, around 88% are singletons. The table lists this clone with a count of one. Its specificity is unknown. The CDR3 length is 13 residues. From germline, CDR1 is SGHNT and CDR2 YYREEE (reference sequence). The germline V and J ends were trimmed by 0 bases and 4 bases, with 5 bases remaining between them. The TCR was taken from an adult who received the AZD1222 COVID-19 vaccine. The genes are TRBV5-4 and TRBJ1-5; D uncertain. The sequencing used peripheral blood, collected 28 days after the second AZD1222 dose. The CDR3 loop is CASSLGENQPQHF. The CDR3 nucleotides are TGTGCCAGCAGCTTGGGCGAAAATCAGCCCCAGCATTTT.